Sequencing of this TCR beta chain was carried out in a study of identical twins. TCRdb ran MiXCR on the 5' RACE reads and lists one entry per CDR3 protein. In the table there are approximately 500,000 distinct CDR3 sequences, more than 20% of which are singletons. Germline V gene lookup returns CDR1 DFQATT and CDR2 SNEGSKA (reference sequence). With 3 bases removed from V and 0 bases from J, the gap between germline ends came to 8 bases. The CDR3 loop spans 13 amino acids. These same records also appear under a second study, on T cells expressing NK-cell markers. This second study notes: Seven HCMV-seropositive donors and one seronegative donor made up the eight sequenced donors.

The TCR originated in a woman aged 18-29 years in good health. The sequencing input was CD4+ T cells sorted from blood. This rearrangement joins TRBV20-1 to TRBJ2-5; no clear D. The DNA for the CDR3 is TGCAGTGCTAGTCCGCGATACCAAGAGACCCAGTACTTC. Encoded protein: CSASPRYQETQYF.